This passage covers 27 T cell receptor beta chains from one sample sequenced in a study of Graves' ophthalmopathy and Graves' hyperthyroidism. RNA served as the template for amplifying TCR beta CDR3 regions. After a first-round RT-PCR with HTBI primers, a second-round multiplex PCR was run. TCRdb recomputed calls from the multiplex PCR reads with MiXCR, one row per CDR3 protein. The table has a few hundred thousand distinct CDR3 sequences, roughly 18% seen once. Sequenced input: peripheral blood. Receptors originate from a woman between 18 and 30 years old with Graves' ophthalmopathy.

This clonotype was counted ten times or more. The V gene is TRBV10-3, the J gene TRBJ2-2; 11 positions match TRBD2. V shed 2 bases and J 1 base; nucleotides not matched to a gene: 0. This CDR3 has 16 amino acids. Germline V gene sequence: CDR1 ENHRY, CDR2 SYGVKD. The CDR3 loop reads CAISETSGGNTGELFF. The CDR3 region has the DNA TGTGCCATCAGTGAGACTAGCGGGGGGAACACCGGGGAGCTGTTTTTT.

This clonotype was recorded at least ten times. CDR3 amino acids: CAISSGGWTEAFF. The CDR3 DNA reads TGTGCCATCAGTTCAGGGGGCTGGACTGAAGCTTTCTTT. This sequence joins TRBV10-3 and TRBJ1-1; 8 bases match TRBD1. V was pared by 5 bases and J by 5 bases, with 4 bases of the junction left unmatched. The CDR3 length is 13 residues. In germline, CDR1 is ENHRY, CDR2 SYGVKD.

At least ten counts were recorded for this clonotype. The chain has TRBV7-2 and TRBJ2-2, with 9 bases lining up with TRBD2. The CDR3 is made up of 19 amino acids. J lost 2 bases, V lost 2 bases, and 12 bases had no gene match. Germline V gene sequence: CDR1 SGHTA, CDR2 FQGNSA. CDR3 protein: CASSLWPPFLAGNTGELFF. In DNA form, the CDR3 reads TGTGCCAGCAGCTTATGGCCCCCGTTTCTAGCGGGAAACACCGGGGAGCTGTTTTTT.

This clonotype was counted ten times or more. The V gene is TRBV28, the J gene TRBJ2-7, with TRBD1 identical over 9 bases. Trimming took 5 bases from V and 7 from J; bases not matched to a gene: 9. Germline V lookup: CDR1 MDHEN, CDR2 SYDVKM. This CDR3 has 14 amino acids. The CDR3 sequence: CASSGTGRPVEQYF. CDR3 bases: TGTGCCAGCAGTGGGACAGGGCGCCCTGTGGAGCAGTACTTC.

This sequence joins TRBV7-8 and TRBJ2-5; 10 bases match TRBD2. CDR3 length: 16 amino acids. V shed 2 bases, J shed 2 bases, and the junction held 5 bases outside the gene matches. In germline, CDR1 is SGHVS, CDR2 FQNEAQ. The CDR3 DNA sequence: TGTGCCAGCAGCTTAAGGACTAGCGGAATTCAAGAGACCCAGTACTTC. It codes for CASSLRTSGIQETQYF. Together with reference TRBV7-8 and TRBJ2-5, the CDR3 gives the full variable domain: GAGVSQSPRYKVAKRGQDVALRCDPISGHVSLFWYQQALGQGPEFLTYFQNEAQLDKSGLPSDRFFAERPEGSVSTLKIQRTQQEDSAVYLCASSLRTSGIQETQYFGPGTRLLVL.

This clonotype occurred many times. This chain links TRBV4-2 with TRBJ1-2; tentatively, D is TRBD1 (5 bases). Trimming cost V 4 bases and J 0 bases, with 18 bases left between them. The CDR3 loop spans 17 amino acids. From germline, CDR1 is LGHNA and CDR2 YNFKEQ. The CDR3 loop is CASSRGTSGPPNYGYTF. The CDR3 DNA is TGTGCCAGCAGCCGGGGGACTTCGGGCCCTCCTAACTATGGCTACACCTTC.

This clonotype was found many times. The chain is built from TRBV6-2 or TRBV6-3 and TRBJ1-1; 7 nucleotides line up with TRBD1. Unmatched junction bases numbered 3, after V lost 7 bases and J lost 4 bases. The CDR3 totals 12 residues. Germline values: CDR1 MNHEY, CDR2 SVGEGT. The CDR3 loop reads CASTDRVTEAFF. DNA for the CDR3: TGTGCCAGCACCGACAGGGTCACTGAAGCTTTCTTT.

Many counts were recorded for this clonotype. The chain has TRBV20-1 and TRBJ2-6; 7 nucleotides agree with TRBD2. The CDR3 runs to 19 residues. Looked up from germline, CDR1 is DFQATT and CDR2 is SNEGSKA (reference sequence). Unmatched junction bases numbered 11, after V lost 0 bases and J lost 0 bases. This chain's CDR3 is CSARDPQGGSLSGANVLTF. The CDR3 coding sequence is TGCAGTGCTAGAGACCCCCAGGGAGGGAGCCTCTCTGGGGCCAACGTCCTGACTTTC.

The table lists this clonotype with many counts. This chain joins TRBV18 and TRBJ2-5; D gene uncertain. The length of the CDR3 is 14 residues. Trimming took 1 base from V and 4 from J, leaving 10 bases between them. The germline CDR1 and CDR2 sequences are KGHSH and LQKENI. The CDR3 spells CASSPREIGETQYF. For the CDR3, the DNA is TGTGCCAGCTCACCACGGGAAATTGGAGAGACCCAGTACTTC.

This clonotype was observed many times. The chain's CDR3 is CASSRSRPTTQYEQYF. The CDR3 DNA is TGTGCCAGTAGTCGGTCACGGCCAACCACGCAATACGAGCAGTACTTC. V is TRBV19 and J is TRBJ2-7; D call uncertain. Germline CDR1 is LNHDA and CDR2 is SQIVND (reference sequence). The CDR3 is 16 amino acids. Trimming cost V 5 bases and J 4 bases, with 21 bases left between them.

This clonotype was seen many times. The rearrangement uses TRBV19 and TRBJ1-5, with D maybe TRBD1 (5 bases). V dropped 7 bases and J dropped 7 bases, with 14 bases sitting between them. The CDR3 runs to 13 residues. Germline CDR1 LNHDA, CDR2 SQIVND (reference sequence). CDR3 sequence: CASKGSWEQPQHF. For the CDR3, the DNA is TGTGCCAGTAAGGGGTCATGGGAACAGCCCCAGCATTTT.

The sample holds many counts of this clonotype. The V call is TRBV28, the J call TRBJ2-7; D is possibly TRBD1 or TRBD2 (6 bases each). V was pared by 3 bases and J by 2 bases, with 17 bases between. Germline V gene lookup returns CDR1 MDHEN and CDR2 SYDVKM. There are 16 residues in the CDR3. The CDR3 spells CASSLPQGAGPYEQYF. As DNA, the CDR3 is TGTGCCAGCAGTTTGCCACAGGGTGCGGGGCCCTACGAGCAGTACTTC. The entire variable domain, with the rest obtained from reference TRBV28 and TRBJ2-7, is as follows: DVKVTQSSRYLVKRTGEKVFLECVQDMDHENMFWYRQDPGLGLRLIYFSYDVKMKEKGDIPEGYSVSREKKERFSLILESASTNQTSMYLCASSLPQGAGPYEQYFGPGTRLTVT.

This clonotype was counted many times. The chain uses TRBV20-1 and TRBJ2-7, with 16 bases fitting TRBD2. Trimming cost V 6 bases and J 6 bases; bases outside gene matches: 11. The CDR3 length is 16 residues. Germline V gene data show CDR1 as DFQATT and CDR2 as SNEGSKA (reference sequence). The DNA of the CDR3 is TGCAGTGCCTACCCGGGGACTAGCGGGGGGGTGGGCGAGCAGTACTTC. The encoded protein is CSAYPGTSGGVGEQYF.

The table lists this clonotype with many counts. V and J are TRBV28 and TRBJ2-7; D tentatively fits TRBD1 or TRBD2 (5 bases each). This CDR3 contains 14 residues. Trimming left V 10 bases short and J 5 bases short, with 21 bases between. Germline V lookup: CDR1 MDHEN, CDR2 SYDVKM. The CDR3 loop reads CATSGRGPLDEQYF. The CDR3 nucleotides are TGTGCCACCTCGGGAAGGGGCCCTTTGGACGAGCAGTACTTC.

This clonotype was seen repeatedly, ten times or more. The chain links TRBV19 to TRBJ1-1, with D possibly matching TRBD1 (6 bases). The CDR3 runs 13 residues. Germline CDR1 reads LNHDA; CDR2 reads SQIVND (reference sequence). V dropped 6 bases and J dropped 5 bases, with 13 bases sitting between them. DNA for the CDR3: TGTGCCAGTAGGGCAGGGGCGAGGACTGAAGCTTTCTTT. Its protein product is CASRAGARTEAFF.

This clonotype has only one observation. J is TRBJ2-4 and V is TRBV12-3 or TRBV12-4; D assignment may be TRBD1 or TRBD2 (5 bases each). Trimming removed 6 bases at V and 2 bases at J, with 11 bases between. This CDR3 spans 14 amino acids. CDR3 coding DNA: TGTGCCAGCAGGTACGGGACGTCCAAAAACATTCAGTACTTC. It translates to CASRYGTSKNIQYF.

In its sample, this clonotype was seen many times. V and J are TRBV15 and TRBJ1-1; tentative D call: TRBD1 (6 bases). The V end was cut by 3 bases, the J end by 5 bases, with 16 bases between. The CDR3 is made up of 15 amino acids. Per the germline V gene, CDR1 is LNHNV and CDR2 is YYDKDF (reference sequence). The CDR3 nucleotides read TGTGCCACCAGCAGGAGTAATCAGGGGAAGACTGAAGCTTTCTTT. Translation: CATSRSNQGKTEAFF.

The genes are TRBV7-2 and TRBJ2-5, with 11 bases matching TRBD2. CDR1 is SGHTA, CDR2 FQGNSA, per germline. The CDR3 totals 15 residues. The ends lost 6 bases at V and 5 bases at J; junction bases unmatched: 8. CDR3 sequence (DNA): TGTGCCAGCAGTCGTCTAGCGGGAGGTTTGGAGACCCAGTACTTC. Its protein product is CASSRLAGGLETQYF.

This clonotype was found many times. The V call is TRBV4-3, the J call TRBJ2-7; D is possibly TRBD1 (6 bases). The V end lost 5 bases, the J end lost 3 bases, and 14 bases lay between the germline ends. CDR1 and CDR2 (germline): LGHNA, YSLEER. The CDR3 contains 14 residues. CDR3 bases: TGCGCCAGCAGCGAATCACAGGGCCACTACGAGCAGTACTTC. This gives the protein CASSESQGHYEQYF.

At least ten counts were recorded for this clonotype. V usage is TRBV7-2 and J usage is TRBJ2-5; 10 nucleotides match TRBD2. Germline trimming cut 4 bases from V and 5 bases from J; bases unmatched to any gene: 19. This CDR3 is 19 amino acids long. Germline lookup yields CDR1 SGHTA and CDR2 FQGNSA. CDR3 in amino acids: CASSSAASGRGRFGETQYF. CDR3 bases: TGTGCCAGCAGCTCTGCGGCTAGCGGGAGAGGTCGTTTCGGGGAGACCCAGTACTTC.

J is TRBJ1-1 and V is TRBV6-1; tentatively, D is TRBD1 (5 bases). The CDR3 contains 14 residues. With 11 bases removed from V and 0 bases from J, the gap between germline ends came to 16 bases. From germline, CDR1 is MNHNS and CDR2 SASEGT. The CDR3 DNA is TGTGCCTGCGGGGCTATACGGATGAACACTGAAGCTTTCTTT. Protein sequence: CACGAIRMNTEAFF.

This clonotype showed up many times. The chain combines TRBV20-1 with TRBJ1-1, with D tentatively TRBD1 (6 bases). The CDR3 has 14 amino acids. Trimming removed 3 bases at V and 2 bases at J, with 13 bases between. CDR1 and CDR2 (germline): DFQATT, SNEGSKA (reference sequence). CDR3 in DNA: TGCAGTGCTAGGCCCCCGGGGGGCAACACTGAAGCTTTCTTT. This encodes CSARPPGGNTEAFF.

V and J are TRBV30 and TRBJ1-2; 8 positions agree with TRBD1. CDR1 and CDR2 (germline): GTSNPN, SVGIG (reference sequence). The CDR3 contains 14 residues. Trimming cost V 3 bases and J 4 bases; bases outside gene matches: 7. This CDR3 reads CAWSGGQGGYGYTF. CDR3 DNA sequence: TGTGCCTGGAGCGGAGGACAGGGAGGCTATGGCTACACCTTC.

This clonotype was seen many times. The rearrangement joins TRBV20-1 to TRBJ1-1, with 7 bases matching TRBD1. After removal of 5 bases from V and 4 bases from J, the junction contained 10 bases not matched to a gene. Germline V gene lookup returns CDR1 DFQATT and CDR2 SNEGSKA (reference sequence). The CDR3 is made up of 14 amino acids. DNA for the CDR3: TGCAGTGCTCCCCGACAGGGAGGGGGCACTGAAGCTTTCTTT. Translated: CSAPRQGGGTEAFF.

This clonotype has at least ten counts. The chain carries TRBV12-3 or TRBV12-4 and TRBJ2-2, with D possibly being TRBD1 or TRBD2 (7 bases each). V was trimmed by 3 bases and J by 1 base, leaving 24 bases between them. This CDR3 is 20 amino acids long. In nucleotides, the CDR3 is TGTGCCAGCAGTTTTTACCCCCTCAACAGGGGAGGGTTGAACACCGGGGAGCTGTTTTTT. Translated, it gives CASSFYPLNRGGLNTGELFF.

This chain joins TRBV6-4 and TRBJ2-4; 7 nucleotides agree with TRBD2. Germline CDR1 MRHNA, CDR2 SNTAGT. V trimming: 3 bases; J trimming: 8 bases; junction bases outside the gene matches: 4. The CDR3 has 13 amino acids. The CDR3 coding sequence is TGTGCCAGCAGTGATGGGAGGGCGGACATTCAGTACTTC. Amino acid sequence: CASSDGRADIQYF.

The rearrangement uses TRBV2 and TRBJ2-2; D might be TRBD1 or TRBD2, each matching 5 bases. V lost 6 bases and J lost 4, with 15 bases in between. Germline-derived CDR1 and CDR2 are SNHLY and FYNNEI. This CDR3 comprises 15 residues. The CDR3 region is CASRRDPQATGELFF. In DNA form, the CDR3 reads TGTGCCAGCAGGAGGGACCCCCAGGCCACCGGGGAGCTGTTTTTT.